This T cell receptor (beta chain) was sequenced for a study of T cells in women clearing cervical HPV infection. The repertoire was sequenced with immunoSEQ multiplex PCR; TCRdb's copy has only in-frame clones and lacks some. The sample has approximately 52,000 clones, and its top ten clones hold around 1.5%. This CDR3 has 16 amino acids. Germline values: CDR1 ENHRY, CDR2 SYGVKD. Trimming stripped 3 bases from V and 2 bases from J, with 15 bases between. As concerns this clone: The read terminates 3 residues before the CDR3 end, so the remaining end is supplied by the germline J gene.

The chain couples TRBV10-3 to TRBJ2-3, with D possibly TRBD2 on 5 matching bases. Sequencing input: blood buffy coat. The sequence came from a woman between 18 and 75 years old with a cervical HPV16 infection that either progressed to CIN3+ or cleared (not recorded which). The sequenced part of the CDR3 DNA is TGTGCCATCAGTGAAAGAGGGCTAGCCTCCACAGATACG. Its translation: CAISERGLASTDT. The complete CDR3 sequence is CAISERGLASTDTQYF.